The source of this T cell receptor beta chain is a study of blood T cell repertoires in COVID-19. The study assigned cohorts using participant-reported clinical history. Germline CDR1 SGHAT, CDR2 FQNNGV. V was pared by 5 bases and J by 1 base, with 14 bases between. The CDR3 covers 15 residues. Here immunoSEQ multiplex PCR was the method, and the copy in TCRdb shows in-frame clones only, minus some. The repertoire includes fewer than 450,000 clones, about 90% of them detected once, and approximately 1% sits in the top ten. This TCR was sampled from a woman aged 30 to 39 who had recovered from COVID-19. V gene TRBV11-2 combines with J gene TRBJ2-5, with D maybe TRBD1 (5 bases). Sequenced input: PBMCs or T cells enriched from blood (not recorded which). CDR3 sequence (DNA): TGTGCCAGCAGCCCCTGGGCAGGGCCCCAAGAGACCCAGTACTTC. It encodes CASSPWAGPQETQYF.